The TCR beta chain under discussion was sequenced for a study of T cell responses to AZD1222 COVID-19 vaccine. Notes on the study in general: Sampled repertoires all dated from after the peak T cell response.

Note on this clone: Its specificity is unknown.

Clones were read by immunoSEQ multiplex PCR, and TCRdb kept only the in-frame ones, dropping some. The profile shows roughly 180,000 clones, over 80% of them singletons. V was shortened by 4 bases and J by 0 bases, with 16 bases between the two germline ends. The CDR3 has 16 amino acids. Per germline, CDR1 KGHSH and CDR2 LQKENI. The chain uses TRBV18 and TRBJ2-7; D is uncertain. Sequences were derived from peripheral blood, sampled on day 0 of MenACWY control vaccination. The receptor's source is an adult in good health. The CDR3 region is CASSLASVSGSYEQYF. As DNA, the CDR3 is TGTGCCAGCTCACTGGCATCTGTTTCTGGCTCCTACGAGCAGTACTTC.